This T cell receptor beta chain was recorded in a study of blood T cells in healthy people across ages. Study results and caveats: More naive CD4+ cells and higher diversity were found in long-lived than in aged donors. As age increased, TCR beta diversity per million T cells fell in a roughly linear fashion. Reliance upon unsorted PBMCs precluded definitive naive versus antigen-experienced comparison.

Through a sample-barcoded 5' primer and a J-beta primer mix, a second PCR was run for 7 to 11 cycles. TCRdb fed the 5' RACE reads into MiXCR, producing one record per CDR3 protein. There are about 1.5 million distinct CDR3 sequences in the sample; around two fifths occur only once, and around 8% lies in the top ten. This clonotype was detected only a few times. Antigen: not known. Investigators took around 11 milliliters of peripheral blood from every donor. CDR1 is SGHVS and CDR2 is FQNEAQ in the germline V gene. This CDR3 is 15 amino acids long. The V and J genes are TRBV7-8 and TRBJ2-1; TRBD2 matches 7 bases. The J call may be mistaken, given a closer DNA end match to TRBJ2-7. Sequencing was carried out using blood. This receptor was taken from a woman aged 18-30 years in good health. CDR3: CASSLASGGYNEQYF. The CDR3 coding sequence is TGTGCCAGCAGCTTGGCTAGCGGAGGCTACAATGAGCAGTACTTC.